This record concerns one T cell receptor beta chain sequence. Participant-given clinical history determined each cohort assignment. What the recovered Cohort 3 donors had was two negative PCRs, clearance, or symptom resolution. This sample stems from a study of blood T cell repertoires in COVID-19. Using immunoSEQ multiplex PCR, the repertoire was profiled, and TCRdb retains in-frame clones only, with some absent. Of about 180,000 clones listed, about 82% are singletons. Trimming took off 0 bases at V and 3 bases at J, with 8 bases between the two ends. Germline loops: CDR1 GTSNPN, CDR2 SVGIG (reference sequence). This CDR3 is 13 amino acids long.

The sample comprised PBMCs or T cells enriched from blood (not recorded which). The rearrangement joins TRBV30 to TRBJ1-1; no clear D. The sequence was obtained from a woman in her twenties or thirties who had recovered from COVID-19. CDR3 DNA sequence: TGTGCCTGGAGTGTTCAGAGGTACACTGAAGCTTTCTTT. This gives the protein CAWSVQRYTEAFF.